Sequencing of this T cell receptor (beta chain) was carried out in a study of T cells in Graves' hyperthyroidism and ophthalmopathy. Whole-study results and caveats: Most thyroid-expanded clonotypes above 0.001 were also found in blood.

TCR beta CDR3 sequences were amplified from RNA transcripts. During a first-round RT-PCR of the TCR CDR3, the HTBI primer set was used. TCRdb itself ran the multiplex PCR reads through MiXCR, one entry per CDR3 protein. This sample has a few hundred thousand distinct CDR3 sequences, with approximately 15% found just once. Hyperthyroidism was newly diagnosed in patients aged 18 to 65 (duration under 2 months). Patients were excluded because of uncontrolled infection, other autoimmune disease, pregnancy or lactation. Thyroid ultrasound and orbital computed tomography, with clinical symptoms and serum thyroxine and TRAb, informed diagnoses. This CDR3 region has 14 residues. Per the germline V gene, CDR1 is MNHNY and CDR2 is SVGAGI (reference sequence). V was cut by 0 bases and J by 0 bases, with 0 bases left in between. This clonotype was recorded a few times. What it binds is unknown.

This sequence originates from a woman in her late teens or twenties with Graves' hyperthyroidism. The chain combines TRBV6-6 with TRBJ2-6; D call uncertain. Sequencing was carried out using blood. Here the CDR3 reads CASSYSSGANVLTF. The CDR3 region has the DNA TGTGCCAGCAGTTACTCCTCTGGGGCCAACGTCCTGACTTTC.